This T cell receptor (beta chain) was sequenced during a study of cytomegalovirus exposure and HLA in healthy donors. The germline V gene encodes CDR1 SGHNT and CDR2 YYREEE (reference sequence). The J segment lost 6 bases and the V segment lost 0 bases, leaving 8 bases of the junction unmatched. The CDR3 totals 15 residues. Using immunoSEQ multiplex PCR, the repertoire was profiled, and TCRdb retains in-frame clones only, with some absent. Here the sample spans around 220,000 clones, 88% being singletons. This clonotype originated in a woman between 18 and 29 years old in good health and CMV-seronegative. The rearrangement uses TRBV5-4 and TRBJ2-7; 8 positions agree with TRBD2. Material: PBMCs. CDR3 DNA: TGTGCCAGCAGCTTGGGAAGGGGACTAGGAAGCGAGCAGTACTTC. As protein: CASSLGRGLGSEQYF.